The rows below give T cell receptor beta chains drawn from one sample of a study of cytomegalovirus exposure and HLA in healthy donors. The table came from immunoSEQ multiplex PCR; TCRdb's copy has only in-frame clones and leaves some out. This sample has around 140,000 clones, with about 81% found just once. The sequenced material came from PBMCs. The receptors shown here come from a woman aged 45 to 65 in good health and CMV-seropositive. CDR3s include the opening cysteine and the closing phenylalanine or tryptophan. The D gene is left open where the match is weak. Part of the rows lack a size; the others show once, few, many or a class for expanded clones.

d_call | j_call | v_call | clone_size | cdr3_nt | cdr3_aa
NA | TRBJ1-2 | TRBV6-5 | NA | TGTGCCAGCAGTACTGGAGGACTCCCTTATGGCTACACCTTC | CASSTGGLPYGYTF
NA | TRBJ2-3 | TRBV7-2 | NA | TGTGCCAGCAGTCTTAAGGCGGTAGATACGCAGTATTTT | CASSLKAVDTQYF
TRBD1 | TRBJ2-7 | TRBV4-1 | few | TGCGCCAGCAGCCAAGATCATAGGACAGGCTACGAGCAGTACTTC | CASSQDHRTGYEQYF
TRBD2 | TRBJ2-1 | TRBV7-3 | once | TGTGCCAGCAGCTTAGGTAGCGGGAGGGCCAGTGAGCAGTTCTTC | CASSLGSGRASEQFF
NA | TRBJ1-3 | TRBV2 | NA | TGTGCCAGCACAGAGGAGGTTGGAAACACCATATATTTT | CASTEEVGNTIYF
TRBD1 | TRBJ2-1 | TRBV2 | NA | TGTGCCAGCAGCGACCTATGGACAGGGATTGGAAATGAGCAGTTCTTC | CASSDLWTGIGNEQFF
TRBD1 | TRBJ2-1 | TRBV28 | NA | TGTGCCAGCAGTTTAGTGGACAGGGGGCATAATGAGCAGTTCTTC | CASSLVDRGHNEQFF
NA | TRBJ1-1 | TRBV29-1 | NA | TGCAGCGTTGAACAGATGAACACTGAAGCTTTCTTT | CSVEQMNTEAFF
NA | TRBJ2-1 | TRBV7-3 | NA | TGTGCCAGCAGCCAGAATGTGGGACATGGGAATGAGCAGTTCTTC | CASSQNVGHGNEQFF
NA | TRBJ1-3 | TRBV7-9 | NA | TGTGCCAGCAGCTTCCCAGGGATCGAAAACACCATATATTTT | CASSFPGIENTIYF
TRBD2 | TRBJ2-3 | TRBV5-5 | NA | TGTGCCAGCAGCGCCCGGACTAGCGGGAGGGGATCCACAGATACGCAGTATTTT | CASSARTSGRGSTDTQYF
NA | TRBJ2-5 | TRBV9 | NA | TGTGCCTGTCCTCCAGGGTACCAAGAGACCCAGTACTTC | CACPPGYQETQYF
TRBD2 | TRBJ2-7 | TRBV6-6 | NA | TGTGCCAGCAGTTACTCTTTAGGACTAGAGACCTACGAGCAGTACTTC | CASSYSLGLETYEQYF
TRBD2 | TRBJ2-7 | TRBV28 | NA | TGTGCCAGCAGTTTCGGGCGGGAGGACAGTAGCTACGAGCAGTACTTC | CASSFGREDSSYEQYF
NA | TRBJ2-3 | TRBV11-3 | NA | TGTGCCAGCAGCTCAGGGGATACGCAGTATTTT | CASSSGDTQYF
NA | TRBJ2-1 | TRBV7-7 | NA | TGTGCTAGCAGCAGGGACATCTACAATGAGCAGTTCTTC | CASSRDIYNEQFF
TRBD1 | TRBJ2-5 | TRBV28 | NA | TGTGCCAGCAGCTCCGGGACAGGGGCGAAGGAGACCCAGTACTTC | CASSSGTGAKETQYF
NA | TRBJ1-1 | TRBV27 | NA | TGTGCCAGCGGGATACAGGGCATGAACACTGAAGCTTTCTTT | CASGIQGMNTEAFF
TRBD2 | TRBJ2-5 | TRBV19 | NA | TGTGCCAGTTCAGCGGGAGTGTACCAAGAGACCCAGTACTTC | CASSAGVYQETQYF
NA | TRBJ2-1 | TRBV30 | NA | TGTGCCTGGAGTAGCGGGTATGACAATGAGCAGTTCTTC | CAWSSGYDNEQFF
NA | TRBJ2-7 | TRBV5-5 | NA | TGTGCCAGCAGCCCCAGGGGAGAGGGGGAGCAGTACTTC | CASSPRGEGEQYF
TRBD1 | TRBJ2-7 | TRBV4-1 | NA | TGCGCCAGCAGCCAAGACCCGCCGGGACAGGGTAGGAAGCAGTACTTC | CASSQDPPGQGRKQYF
NA | TRBJ2-5 | TRBV5-1 | NA | TGCGCCAGCAGCTTGGGTCCGGGAGCGGGGACCCAGTACTTC | CASSLGPGAGTQYF
NA | TRBJ2-7 | TRBV6-6 | NA | TGTGCCAGCAGCAACTCGGCTAGTCCTCTCTACGAGCAGTACTTC | CASSNSASPLYEQYF
NA | TRBJ1-2 | TRBV9 | NA | TGTGCCAGTTCTACTCAAAACTATGGCTACACCTTC | CASSTQNYGYTF
TRBD2 | TRBJ2-7 | TRBV5-1 | NA | TGCGCCAGCAGCCCTGACGGGGGGGTTCCCTACGAGCAGTACTTC | CASSPDGGVPYEQYF
NA | TRBJ2-7 | TRBV27 | NA | TGTGCCAGCAGTACGCGGCTTAGCGTCCCCTCCTACGAGCAGTACTTC | CASSTRLSVPSYEQYF
TRBD1 | TRBJ2-5 | TRBV5-1 | NA | TGCGCCAGCAGCTTGCTGACAGGGGAAGAGACCCAGTACTTC | CASSLLTGEETQYF
NA | TRBJ1-1 | TRBV5-1 | NA | TGCGCCAGCCTTAGCCCGAACACTGAAGCTTTCTTT | CASLSPNTEAFF
NA | TRBJ1-2 | TRBV18 | NA | TGTGCCAGCTCATCCCTGGGGAGGGGAGGTCGCTATGTCTACACCTTC | CASSSLGRGGRYVYTF
NA | TRBJ2-5 | TRBV19 | once | TGTGCCAGTAGCGGGGATCAAGAGACCCAGTACTTC | CASSGDQETQYF
TRBD1 | TRBJ2-7 | TRBV19 | NA | TGTGCCAGTAGTATGGACAGGGATTCCTACGAGCAGTACTTC | CASSMDRDSYEQYF
TRBD2 | TRBJ2-7 | TRBV7-8 | NA | TGTGCCAGCAGCTTAGTAGGAACTAGCGGAGGCTACGAGCAGTACTTC | CASSLVGTSGGYEQYF
NA | TRBJ1-5 | TRBV4-3 | NA | TGCGCCAGCAGCCCCAACAGGGATCAGCCCCAGCATTTT | CASSPNRDQPQHF
NA | TRBJ2-5 | TRBV11-3 | NA | TGTGCCAGCAGCAGGGGGTTAGTGGACCAAGAGACCCAGTACTTC | CASSRGLVDQETQYF
NA | TRBJ2-7 | TRBV5-4 | few | TGTGCCAGCAGCCCAACGAAAACCGCGGTAGCGGCTTACGAGCAGTACTTC | CASSPTKTAVAAYEQYF
NA | TRBJ1-4 | TRBV5-1 | NA | TGCGCCAGCAGCCAGACAGGAAGTCAGGAAAAACTGTTTTTT | CASSQTGSQEKLFF
NA | TRBJ1-1 | TRBV27 | NA | TGTGCCAGCAGTTTAAGCACGGGGGAAGGAGACACTGAAGCTTTCTTT | CASSLSTGEGDTEAFF
TRBD2 | TRBJ2-7 | TRBV4-2 | NA | TGTGCCAGCAGCCAAGGCGTAGCGGGGGTTTTCTCCTACGAGCAGTACTTC | CASSQGVAGVFSYEQYF
TRBD1 | TRBJ2-7 | TRBV5-4 | NA | TGTGCCAGCAGCCCGGGGGGGACAGGGGTTCCCTACGAGCAGTACTTC | CASSPGGTGVPYEQYF
NA | TRBJ1-1 | TRBV30 | once | TGTGCCTGGAGTTTAGGCGGAGTGAACACTGAAGCTTTCTTT | CAWSLGGVNTEAFF
TRBD2 | TRBJ2-1 | TRBV11-1 | NA | TGTGCCAGCAGCTCTAGAGCGGGGCGGGTTGAGCAGTTCTTC | CASSSRAGRVEQFF
NA | TRBJ1-1 | TRBV4-1 | NA | TGCGCCAGCAGCCAAACAGCCCTGAACACTGAAGCTTTCTTT | CASSQTALNTEAFF
NA | TRBJ2-3 | TRBV2 | NA | TGTGCCAGCAGTGAACGGCGGTTCACAGATACGCAGTATTTT | CASSERRFTDTQYF